The 23 T cell receptor beta chains reported below all come from one sample, sequenced in a study of beta chain features in type 1 diabetes (dated by TCRdb to between 2018 and 2020). Overall study results and their limits: Type 1 diabetes patients showed a moderate but significant shortening of TCRB CDR3 length in all four CD4+ subsets.

These TCRs are of unknown antigen specificity. The method was the immunoSEQ multiplex PCR assay. The High Capacity cDNA Reverse Transcription Kit was used to reverse transcribe all of the isolated RNA, meaning that expressed TCRB transcripts were what got sequenced. What TCRdb holds here is the immuneACCESS table cut down to in-frame rearrangements. Part of the clones is not present; checked against another copy, under half of the missing clones reflect an unresolved V gene, and the others are unexplained. The sample table contains 550,000 to 850,000 clones; only one count was recorded for under 15% of them. Approximately 0.022% of the sample is taken by the ten largest. Material for sequencing was naive CD4+ T cells from blood. The cell subset or site label of this sample denotes: true naive CD4+ T cells. The receptors stem from a man younger than 30 with type 1 diabetes.

This clone was counted a few times. This rearrangement joins TRBV19 to TRBJ2-5, with 7 nucleotides matching TRBD1. V was pared by 2 bases and J by 2 bases, with 11 bases of the junction left unmatched. The CDR3 totals 17 residues. Germline CDR1 is LNHDA and CDR2 is SQIVND (reference sequence). The CDR3 sequence: CASSIQSGTDVQETQYF. The CDR3, as DNA: TGTGCCAGTAGTATACAATCCGGGACAGATGTACAAGAGACCCAGTACTTC.

The V gene is TRBV7-2, the J gene TRBJ1-1; D not resolved. The V end was cut by 1 base, the J end by 1 base, with 7 bases between. The CDR3 loop spans 14 amino acids. The germline V gene has CDR1 SGHTA and CDR2 FQGNSA. Here the CDR3 reads CASSLVAGNTEAFF. The DNA of the CDR3 is TGTGCCAGCAGCTTAGTGGCAGGGAACACTGAAGCTTTCTTT.

This clone was counted a few times. The DNA of the CDR3 is TGTGCCAGTAGTATCGACAGGGGTAGCAGCAATGAGCAGTTCTTC. Amino acids: CASSIDRGSSNEQFF. J is TRBJ2-1 and V is TRBV19; 8 positions match TRBD1. This CDR3 contains 15 residues. After removal of 3 bases from V and 6 bases from J, the junction contained 7 bases not matched to a gene. Germline CDR1 reads LNHDA; CDR2 reads SQIVND (reference sequence). The variable domain in full, with the rest retrieved from reference TRBV19 and TRBJ2-1, is DGGITQSPKYLFRKEGQNVTLSCEQNLNHDAMYWYRQDPGQGLRLIYYSQIVNDFQKGDIAEGYSVSREKKESFPLTVTSAQKNPTAFYLCASSIDRGSSNEQFFGPGTRLTVL.

This clone has only a few counts. The V gene is TRBV4-1, the J gene TRBJ1-3, with D tentatively TRBD1 (6 bases). V was clipped by 4 bases and J by 7 bases, with 14 bases between them. The CDR3 consists of 14 residues. In germline, CDR1 is MGHRA, CDR2 YSYEKL. CDR3: CASSPLGGGNTIYF. CDR3 nucleotides: TGCGCCAGCAGCCCCCTAGGAGGGGGGAACACCATATATTTT.

The rearrangement joins TRBV30 to TRBJ2-5; D is possibly TRBD1 (5 bases). The V end lost 4 bases, the J end lost 0 bases, and 12 bases lay between the germline ends. This CDR3 region has 14 residues. Per germline, CDR1 GTSNPN and CDR2 SVGIG (reference sequence). The DNA for the CDR3 is TGTGCCTGGATGGCAGGGTGGTACCAAGAGACCCAGTACTTC. This sequence encodes CAWMAGWYQETQYF.

This clone was seen more than once but under ten times. The chain couples TRBV27 to TRBJ1-5, with no clear D. Germline-derived CDR1 and CDR2 are MNHEY and SMNVEV (reference sequence). CDR3 length equals 16 residues. The germline V and J ends were trimmed by 4 bases and 0 bases, with 13 bases remaining between them. This CDR3 reads CASSSAGPYSNQPQHF. CDR3 nucleotide sequence: TGTGCCAGCAGTTCCGCTGGACCTTATAGCAATCAGCCCCAGCATTTT.

In its sample, this clone was seen a few times. V is TRBV4-1 and J is TRBJ1-5; perhaps TRBD1 as D (5 bases). Germline loops: CDR1 MGHRA, CDR2 YSYEKL. V shed 5 bases and J shed 0 bases, with 8 bases lying between them. CDR3 length: 14 residues. CDR3 sequence (DNA): TGCGCCAGCAGCAGCGACAGTAGCAATCAGCCCCAGCATTTT. It specifies CASSSDSSNQPQHF.

The V and J genes are TRBV5-1 and TRBJ1-1, with a tentative D call TRBD1 (5 bases). Per the germline V gene, CDR1 is SGHRS and CDR2 is YFSETQ. This CDR3 has 14 amino acids. V was clipped by 4 bases and J by 0 bases, with 10 bases between them. The CDR3 here is CASSTGTVNTEAFF. CDR3 coding DNA: TGCGCCAGCAGCACGGGGACGGTGAACACTGAAGCTTTCTTT.

The chain joins TRBV30 to TRBJ2-5, with a tentative D call TRBD2 (6 bases). CDR3 length: 15 residues. The V gene's germline CDR1 is GTSNPN and CDR2 SVGIG (reference sequence). V was shortened by 2 bases and J by 5 bases, with 18 bases between the two germline ends. The CDR3 DNA reads as TGTGCCTGGAGTCTGTACGCGGGGTCTGGGGAGACCCAGTACTTC. Its protein product is CAWSLYAGSGETQYF.

The V call is TRBV9, the J call TRBJ2-1; 10 bases line up with TRBD2. The J segment lost 7 bases and the V segment lost 4 bases, leaving 14 bases of the junction unmatched. Germline assignment: CDR1 SGDLS and CDR2 YYNGEE. The CDR3 runs to 17 residues. The DNA for the CDR3 is TGTGCCAGCAGCTCAGGTGGTAGCGGGGGGCCGTGGAATGAGCAGTTCTTC. Its protein is CASSSGGSGGPWNEQFF. Full variable domain (remainder filled in from reference TRBV9 and TRBJ2-1): DSGVTQTPKHLITATGQRVTLRCSPRSGDLSVYWYQQSLDQGLQFLIQYYNGEERAKGNILERFSAQQFPDLHSELNLSSLELGDSALYFCASSSGGSGGPWNEQFFGPGTRLTVL.

This CDR3 is CASSSLRRGLPYEQYF. The CDR3 nucleotides are TGTGCCAGCAGCTCCCTCCGGAGGGGGCTCCCCTACGAGCAGTACTTC. V usage is TRBV11-2 and J usage is TRBJ2-7; possibly TRBD1 for D (7 bases). This CDR3 has 16 amino acids. Germline values: CDR1 SGHAT, CDR2 FQNNGV. Deletions cut 4 bases from V and 2 bases from J, with 18 bases between.

This clone turned up a few times. The V call is TRBV7-9, the J call TRBJ1-4; a possible D gene is TRBD1 (5 bases). This CDR3 spans 16 amino acids. V was trimmed by 0 bases and J by 4 bases, leaving 12 bases between them. The V gene's germline CDR1 is SEHNR and CDR2 FQNEAQ (reference sequence). CDR3 sequence reads: CASSLAKGRGNEKLFF. The CDR3 region has the DNA TGTGCCAGCAGCTTAGCGAAGGGACGGGGTAATGAAAAACTGTTTTTT.

The table lists this clone with a few counts. The V call is TRBV30, the J call TRBJ1-1; maybe TRBD1 (5 bases). The ends were cut back, 3 bases at V and 4 bases at J, with 15 bases in the middle. CDR1 is GTSNPN and CDR2 is SVGIG in the germline V gene (reference sequence). The CDR3 sequence is 14 residues long. CDR3 bases: TGTGCCTGGAGAAGGGACGGCGGGGGCACTGAAGCTTTCTTT. Protein: CAWRRDGGGTEAFF.

J is TRBJ2-1 and V is TRBV7-9; 10 bases align to TRBD1. The length of the CDR3 is 14 residues. V shed 5 bases, J shed 8 bases, and the junction held 6 bases outside the gene matches. Germline CDR1 reads SEHNR; CDR2 reads FQNEAQ (reference sequence). The CDR3 reads CASSEGQGWDEQFF. CDR3 sequence (DNA): TGTGCCAGCAGCGAGGGACAGGGGTGGGATGAGCAGTTCTTC.

This clone was picked up a small number of times. The genes are TRBV6-5 and TRBJ2-7, with 7 nucleotides matching TRBD1. Germline CDR1 MNHEY, CDR2 SVGAGI. This CDR3 spans 14 amino acids. The V segment lost 2 bases and the J segment 2 bases; nucleotides outside the gene matches: 3. CDR3 in amino acids: CASSYHRGPYEQYF. The CDR3 DNA is TGTGCCAGCAGTTACCACAGGGGCCCCTACGAGCAGTACTTC.

The chain joins TRBV7-6 to TRBJ1-6; D is unclear. The CDR3 totals 18 residues. Germline V gene sequence: CDR1 SGHVS, CDR2 FNYEAQ. Trimming pared 1 base from V and 5 bases from J, leaving 18 bases between. CDR3 residues: CASSLEPRRRANNSPLHF. CDR3 sequence (DNA): TGTGCCAGCAGCTTAGAGCCCCGCCGGAGAGCGAATAATTCACCCCTCCACTTT.

The DNA of the CDR3 is TGCGCCAGCAGCTTAAACCGGGACAGGGGGTTGTACGAGCAGTACTTC. Its translation: CASSLNRDRGLYEQYF. The rearrangement joins TRBV5-1 to TRBJ2-7; TRBD1 matches 11 bases. The CDR3 length is 16 residues. The germline V gene encodes CDR1 SGHRS and CDR2 YFSETQ. V lost 2 bases to trimming and J lost 4 bases; unmatched junction nucleotides: 8.

This chain links TRBV13 with TRBJ2-2, with TRBD2 matching 7 bases. CDR3 length equals 15 residues. Trimming at V came to 0 bases and at J to 6 bases, leaving 4 bases not matched to a gene. CDR1 is PRHDT and CDR2 is FYEKMQ in the germline V gene (reference sequence). Written as DNA, the CDR3 is TGTGCCAGCAGCTTAGGCCGTCGGGGGGCCGGGGAGCTGTTTTTT. It codes for CASSLGRRGAGELFF.

This clone came up a few times. The chain uses TRBV15 and TRBJ2-4, with 8 bases matching TRBD1. The CDR3 is made up of 14 amino acids. V was clipped by 4 bases and J by 5 bases; unmatched bases: 4. Looked up from germline, CDR1 is LNHNV and CDR2 is YYDKDF (reference sequence). The CDR3: CATSKDRGQNIQYF. CDR3 in DNA: TGTGCCACCAGCAAAGACAGGGGACAAAACATTCAGTACTTC.

The chain joins TRBV7-9 to TRBJ1-1; TRBD1 matches 7 bases. The CDR3 loop spans 13 amino acids. The V gene's germline CDR1 is SEHNR and CDR2 FQNEAQ (reference sequence). Trimming took 5 bases from V and 5 from J; bases not matched to a gene: 5. The DNA for the CDR3 is TGTGCCAGCAGCCTAACAGGGGAGACTGAAGCTTTCTTT. Translated: CASSLTGETEAFF.

The V gene is TRBV5-1, the J gene TRBJ1-6, with a weak D call TRBD1 (5 bases). CDR3 size: 14 residues. Germline CDR1 is SGHRS and CDR2 is YFSETQ. Deletions cut 4 bases from V and 8 bases from J, with 13 bases between. The CDR3 nucleotides read TGCGCCAGCAGCACGGGATTGGGGGATTCACCCCTCCACTTT. Its translation is CASSTGLGDSPLHF.

This clone was found a few times. The J gene is TRBJ1-2, the V gene TRBV6-4; D is unclear. CDR1 and CDR2 (germline): MRHNA, SNTAGT. The CDR3 is made up of 14 amino acids. With 5 bases removed from V and 0 bases from J, the gap between germline ends came to 10 bases. DNA of the CDR3: TGTGCCAGCAGTCCGACGGTTACTAACTATGGCTACACCTTC. Its translation is CASSPTVTNYGYTF.

This clone was counted a few times. V usage is TRBV18 and J usage is TRBJ1-5; 7 nucleotides match TRBD1. CDR1 and CDR2 from the germline V gene are KGHSH and LQKENI. CDR3 length equals 16 residues. J gave up 4 bases and V 1 base, and 7 bases lay outside the gene matches. The CDR3 reads CASSPRGTEGNQPQHF. The CDR3, as DNA: TGTGCCAGCTCACCACGCGGGACAGAGGGAAATCAGCCCCAGCATTTT. Combining the CDR3 with reference TRBV18 and TRBJ1-5 gives the whole variable domain NAGVMQNPRHLVRRRGQEARLRCSPMKGHSHVYWYRQLPEEGLKFMVYLQKENIIDESGMPKERFSAEFPKEGPSILRIQQVVRGDSAAYFCASSPRGTEGNQPQHFGDGTRLSIL.